The TCR beta chain under discussion was sequenced for a study of T-cell memory formation after mild COVID-19. Looking at the study overall: Among the donors, TCR clusters were largely specific to each donor.

The V end was cut by 1 base, the J end by 3 bases, with 10 bases between. The CDR3 length is 15 residues. CDR1 and CDR2 (germline): SGHTA, FQGNSA. TCRdb fed the 5' RACE reads into MiXCR, producing one record per CDR3 protein. The data show 200,000 or so distinct CDR3 sequences, with around 9.5% seen just once and roughly 4% held by the top ten. This chain uses TRBV7-2 with TRBJ1-5; D is undetermined. Sequenced input: PBMCs or a T cell subset sorted from them (not recorded which). The receptor comes from a man younger than 35 who had mild COVID-19 (a few samples of this study predate the infection). Cell type and time point are not known. CDR3 nucleotides: TGTGCCAGCAGCTTAGAGCGGGGAAACAATCAGCCCCAGCATTTT. As protein: CASSLERGNNQPQHF.